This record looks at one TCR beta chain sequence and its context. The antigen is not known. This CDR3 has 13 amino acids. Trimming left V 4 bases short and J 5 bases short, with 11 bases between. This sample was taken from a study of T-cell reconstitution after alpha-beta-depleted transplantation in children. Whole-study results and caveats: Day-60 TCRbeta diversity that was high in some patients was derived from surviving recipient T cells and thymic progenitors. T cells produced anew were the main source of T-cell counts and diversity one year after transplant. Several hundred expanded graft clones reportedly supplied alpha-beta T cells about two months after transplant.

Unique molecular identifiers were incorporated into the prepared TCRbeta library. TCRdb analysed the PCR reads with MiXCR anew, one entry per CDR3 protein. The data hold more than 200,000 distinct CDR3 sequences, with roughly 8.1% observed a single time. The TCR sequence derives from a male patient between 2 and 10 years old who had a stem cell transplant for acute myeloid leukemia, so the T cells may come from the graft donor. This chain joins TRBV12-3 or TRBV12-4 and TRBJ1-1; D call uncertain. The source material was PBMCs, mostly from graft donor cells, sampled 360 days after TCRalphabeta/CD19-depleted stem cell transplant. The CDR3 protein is CASSSPLVTEAFF. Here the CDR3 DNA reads TGTGCCAGCAGTTCCCCCCTGGTAACTGAAGCTTTCTTT.